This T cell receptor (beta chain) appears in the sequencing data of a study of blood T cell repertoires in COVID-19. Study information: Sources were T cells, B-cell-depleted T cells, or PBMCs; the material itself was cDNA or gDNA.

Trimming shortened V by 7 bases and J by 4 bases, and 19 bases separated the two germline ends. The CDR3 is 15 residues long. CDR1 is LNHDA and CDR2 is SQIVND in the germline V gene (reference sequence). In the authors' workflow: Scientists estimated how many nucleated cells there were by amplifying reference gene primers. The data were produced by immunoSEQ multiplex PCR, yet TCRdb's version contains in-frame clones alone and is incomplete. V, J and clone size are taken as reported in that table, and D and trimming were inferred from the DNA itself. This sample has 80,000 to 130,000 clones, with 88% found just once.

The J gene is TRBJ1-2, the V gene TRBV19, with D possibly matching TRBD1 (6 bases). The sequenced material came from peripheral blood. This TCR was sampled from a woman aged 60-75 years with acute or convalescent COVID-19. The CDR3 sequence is CASKGGAGPGYGYTF. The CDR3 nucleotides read TGTGCCAGTAAGGGGGGGGCAGGGCCTGGCTATGGCTACACCTTC.